This T cell receptor (beta chain) was sequenced for a study of cytomegalovirus exposure and HLA in healthy donors. Study-level points and caveats: Available immune exposure information covered CMV serostatus only. Later genetic work tied a missense DCLRE1C variant to beta-chain V and J trimming.

This CDR3 comprises 13 residues. Trimming pared 5 bases from V and 1 base from J, leaving 8 bases between. In germline, CDR1 is SGHTA, CDR2 FQGTGA. Primers included in the PCR were 60 Vbeta and 13 Jbeta primers. The table came from immunoSEQ multiplex PCR; TCRdb's copy has only in-frame clones and leaves some out. The table counts around 150,000 clones; over 1% lies in the top ten. Comment on this clone: As yet, its antigen is unknown.

The TCR originated in an older woman in good health and CMV-seronegative. V is TRBV7-3 and J is TRBJ1-1; D uncertain. The sample comprised PBMCs. The CDR3 bases are TGTGCCAGCAGCACAACGGGGAACACTGAAGCTTTCTTT. It yields the protein CASSTTGNTEAFF.